The 26 T cell receptor beta chains presented below share a single source sample, sequenced in a study of shared clonotypes between healthy human individuals. Sequencing used immunoSEQ multiplex PCR; TCRdb keeps in-frame clones, though not all of them. The data hold approximately 1,500,000 clones, with roughly 95% observed a single time. The sample was naive CD4+ T cells sorted from blood. Subset indicated: CD45RA+ positively selected. These receptors all come from a man between 25 and 39 years old in good health.

The chain couples TRBV7-9 to TRBJ1-3; a possible D gene is TRBD1 (5 bases). The CDR3 spans 13 residues. The ends were cut back, 3 bases at V and 6 bases at J, with 9 bases in the middle. Germline-derived CDR1 and CDR2 are SEHNR and FQNEAQ (reference sequence). The CDR3, as DNA: TGTGCCAGCAGCTTTGACAGTTCAAACACCATATATTTT. Its translation is CASSFDSSNTIYF.

In nucleotides, the CDR3 is TGTGCCAGCTCACCACCGCAGGGATGGGGAAACACCATATATTTT. Protein product: CASSPPQGWGNTIYF. The chain recombines TRBV18 with TRBJ1-3; perhaps TRBD1 as D (5 bases). Germline lookup yields CDR1 KGHSH and CDR2 LQKENI. The CDR3 runs 15 residues. Trimming took off 0 bases at V and 4 bases at J, with 10 bases between the two ends.

This chain links TRBV7-8 with TRBJ2-1; possible D gene TRBD1, 7 bases. V was clipped by 0 bases and J by 6 bases, with 15 bases between them. The germline V gene has CDR1 SGHVS and CDR2 FQNEAQ. This CDR3 spans 16 amino acids. DNA for the CDR3: TGTGCCAGCAGCTTAGCGCGGGACAGCTACCGCAATGAGCAGTTCTTC. It yields the protein CASSLARDSYRNEQFF.

The chain joins TRBV18 to TRBJ2-7, with D perhaps matching TRBD1 or TRBD2 (5 bases each). Trimming took off 3 bases at V and 5 bases at J, with 17 bases between the two ends. Germline V gene data show CDR1 as KGHSH and CDR2 as LQKENI. This CDR3 has 15 amino acids. The CDR3 DNA sequence: TGTGCCAGCTCACCCTCATTGAGGGGTCTCCACGAGCAGTACTTC. It encodes CASSPSLRGLHEQYF. Full variable domain (missing parts from reference TRBV18 and TRBJ2-7): NAGVMQNPRHLVRRRGQEARLRCSPMKGHSHVYWYRQLPEEGLKFMVYLQKENIIDESGMPKERFSAEFPKEGPSILRIQQVVRGDSAAYFCASSPSLRGLHEQYFGPGTRLTVT.

The chain couples TRBV2 to TRBJ2-7; perhaps TRBD1 as D (7 bases). This CDR3 is built from 12 residues. The germline CDR1 and CDR2 sequences are SNHLY and FYNNEI. V lost 4 bases to trimming and J lost 6 bases, with 10 bases between them. The CDR3 reads CASSGGTAEQYF. Here the CDR3 DNA reads TGTGCCAGCAGTGGCGGGACAGCCGAGCAGTACTTC.

The V call is TRBV5-6, the J call TRBJ1-1; the D is unclear. V was clipped by 0 bases and J by 1 base, with 4 bases between them. Germline-derived CDR1 and CDR2 are SGHDT and YYEEEE. The CDR3 extends over 13 amino acids. The chain's CDR3 is CASSLVPNTEAFF. The CDR3, as DNA: TGTGCCAGCAGCTTGGTACCGAACACTGAAGCTTTCTTT.

The chain combines TRBV28 with TRBJ2-1; weak D call: TRBD2 (6 bases). Per the germline V gene, CDR1 is MDHEN and CDR2 is SYDVKM. Trimming took 4 bases from V and 6 from J, leaving 13 bases between them. The CDR3 sequence is 14 residues long. CDR3 in DNA: TGTGCCAGCAGTTCGGGACTCCTTCTCAATGAGCAGTTCTTC. Residues: CASSSGLLLNEQFF.

The J gene is TRBJ2-3, the V gene TRBV5-5; no firm D call. V shed 7 bases and J shed 1 base, with 10 bases lying between them. The CDR3 spans 13 residues. Germline CDR1 SGHKS, CDR2 YYEKEE (reference sequence). DNA for the CDR3: TGTGCCAGCGGGCGGCAGGGCACAGATACGCAGTATTTT. Protein: CASGRQGTDTQYF.

The chain employs TRBV6-6 and TRBJ1-1, with TRBD1 matching 8 bases. This CDR3 comprises 13 residues. V dropped 6 bases and J dropped 3; count of bases not matched to a gene: 3. Germline V gene sequence: CDR1 MNHNY, CDR2 SVGAGI (reference sequence). The CDR3 sequence is CASRMTGDTEAFF. For the CDR3, the DNA is TGTGCCAGCAGGATGACAGGGGACACTGAAGCTTTCTTT.

The genes are TRBV6-6 and TRBJ2-7, with 7 positions matching TRBD1. Germline CDR1 MNHNY, CDR2 SVGAGI (reference sequence). The CDR3 extends over 16 amino acids. Losses at the gene ends were 0 bases for V and 6 bases for J; bases not matched to a gene: 11. The CDR3 bases are TGTGCCAGCAGTTACTCGCCCCGGGACAGAGGGCGCGAGCAGTACTTC. This translates into CASSYSPRDRGREQYF.

The chain is built from TRBV2 and TRBJ1-1; 8 bases fit TRBD1. The ends lost 6 bases at V and 6 bases at J; junction bases unmatched: 9. This CDR3 region has 14 residues. Germline values: CDR1 SNHLY, CDR2 FYNNEI. CDR3 DNA sequence: TGTGCCAGCAGAAGACAGGGGATTGTCGCTGAAGCTTTCTTT. Protein: CASRRQGIVAEAFF.

The chain is built from TRBV18 and TRBJ1-2, with TRBD1 matching 10 bases. In germline, CDR1 is KGHSH, CDR2 LQKENI. The junction had 3 bases not matched to a gene; V was cut back by 5 bases and J by 0 bases. This CDR3 is built from 15 residues. The CDR3 loop is CASSSGTGANYGYTF. CDR3 in DNA: TGTGCCAGCTCATCCGGGACAGGGGCTAACTATGGCTACACCTTC.

The V gene is TRBV18, the J gene TRBJ1-2, with D hard to call. CDR3 size: 14 residues. Germline CDR1 is KGHSH and CDR2 is LQKENI. Trimming stripped 2 bases from V and 6 bases from J, with 13 bases between. CDR3 nucleotide sequence: TGTGCCAGCTCACCAGTCCTAAGGTTTGATGGCTACACCTTC. Protein product: CASSPVLRFDGYTF.

The chain links TRBV5-1 to TRBJ2-5; 8 nucleotides agree with TRBD1. Germline V gene lookup returns CDR1 SGHRS and CDR2 YFSETQ. Trimming cost V 3 bases and J 3 bases; bases outside gene matches: 10. The CDR3 is made up of 16 amino acids. The CDR3 here is CASSSRVDRGEETQYF. The CDR3 region has the DNA TGCGCCAGCAGCTCCCGCGTAGACAGGGGAGAAGAGACCCAGTACTTC.

This chain links TRBV7-7 with TRBJ2-1; TRBD2 matches 10 bases. The CDR3 runs 15 residues. CDR1 SSHAT and CDR2 FNYEAQ come from the germline V gene (reference sequence). J was trimmed by 7 bases and V by 1 base; bases with no gene match: 4. The chain's CDR3 is CASSLGLAGDNEQFF. As DNA, the CDR3 is TGTGCCAGCAGCTTAGGGCTAGCGGGAGATAATGAGCAGTTCTTC.

This clone was detected only once. The chain carries TRBV7-2 and TRBJ1-3; unclear D gene. Looked up from germline, CDR1 is SGHTA and CDR2 is FQGNSA. V was cut by 1 base and J by 3 bases, with 4 bases left in between. The CDR3 contains 13 residues. The CDR3 nucleotides read TGTGCCAGCAGCTTAGACCGTGGAAACACCATATATTTT. It is translated as CASSLDRGNTIYF.

The chain recombines TRBV10-1 with TRBJ2-3; weak D call: TRBD2 (5 bases). Trimming took 2 bases from V and 4 from J, leaving 13 bases between them. Germline V gives CDR1 WNHNN, CDR2 SYGVQD (reference sequence). The CDR3 is 15 residues long. This chain's CDR3 is CASSEAEAQADTQYF. The CDR3 DNA sequence: TGCGCCAGCAGTGAGGCGGAGGCCCAGGCAGATACGCAGTATTTT.

J is TRBJ2-7 and V is TRBV28; 8 positions match TRBD2. The CDR3 runs to 18 residues. The germline V gene has CDR1 MDHEN and CDR2 SYDVKM. Trimming at V came to 6 bases and at J to 1 base, leaving 17 bases not matched to a gene. The CDR3 here is CASSSIPERENLSYEQYF. The CDR3 nucleotides are TGTGCCAGCAGCTCTATTCCAGAGCGGGAGAACTTGTCCTACGAGCAGTACTTC.

V usage is TRBV19 and J usage is TRBJ1-2; TRBD1 aligns across 7 bases. This CDR3 is built from 15 residues. V shed 3 bases, J shed 5 bases, and the junction held 9 bases outside the gene matches. Germline values: CDR1 LNHDA, CDR2 SQIVND (reference sequence). The CDR3 loop is CASSIGGQSTYGYTF. CDR3 in DNA: TGTGCCAGTAGTATCGGGGGACAGTCGACTTATGGCTACACCTTC.

The chain combines TRBV5-1 with TRBJ2-5, with D possibly matching TRBD2 (6 bases). CDR1 and CDR2 (germline): SGHRS, YFSETQ. The CDR3 runs to 15 residues. Trimming left V 1 base short and J 4 bases short, with 14 bases between. The CDR3 sequence is CASSLSRTGGETQYF. CDR3 nucleotide sequence: TGCGCCAGCAGCTTGTCTAGGACCGGGGGAGAGACCCAGTACTTC.

CDR3: CASSPGGAGGYTF. The CDR3 nucleotides read TGTGCCAGCAGCCCAGGGGGCGCCGGTGGCTACACCTTC. V and J are TRBV7-2 and TRBJ1-2; 8 bases are shared with TRBD1. This CDR3 has 13 residues. Germline CDR1 SGHTA, CDR2 FQGNSA. The junction had 6 bases not matched to a gene; V was cut back by 5 bases and J by 7 bases. The variable domain in full, completed from reference TRBV7-2 and TRBJ1-2, reads GAGVSQSPSNKVTEKGKDVELRCDPISGHTALYWYRQSLGQGLEFLIYFQGNSAPDKSGLPSDRFSAERTGGSVSTLTIQRTQQEDSAVYLCASSPGGAGGYTFGSGTRLTVV.

The chain recombines TRBV11-1 with TRBJ2-3, with D perhaps TRBD1 or TRBD2 (5 bases each). CDR1 is SGHAT and CDR2 is FQDESV in the germline V gene (reference sequence). Trimming pared 6 bases from V and 0 bases from J, leaving 16 bases between. The CDR3 has 16 residues. The CDR3 sequence is CASSNRGLRSTDTQYF. The CDR3 DNA reads as TGTGCCAGCAGTAACCGGGGCCTAAGGAGCACAGATACGCAGTATTTT.

The chain employs TRBV5-6 and TRBJ2-7; possibly TRBD2 for D (6 bases). This CDR3 has 13 amino acids. V gave up 6 bases and J gave up 7 bases, with 17 bases separating them. The germline gives CDR1 SGHDT, CDR2 YYEEEE. For the CDR3, the DNA is TGTGCCAGCAACCCGGCGGGATTCGAAGAGCAGTACTTC. Protein: CASNPAGFEEQYF.

This sequence joins TRBV19 and TRBJ2-4; 7 bases are a match to TRBD1. Germline loops: CDR1 LNHDA, CDR2 SQIVND (reference sequence). With 3 bases clipped from V and 0 bases from J, the junction kept 8 bases outside the gene matches. The CDR3 runs 17 residues. The CDR3 reads CASSMRRGQEAKNIQYF. Written as DNA, the CDR3 is TGTGCCAGTAGTATGAGGAGAGGACAGGAAGCCAAAAACATTCAGTACTTC.

The chain uses TRBV4-3 and TRBJ2-7; weak D call: TRBD2 (6 bases). This CDR3 region has 13 residues. V lost 4 bases and J 4 bases, leaving 11 bases between the germline ends. Germline loops: CDR1 LGHNA, CDR2 YSLEER. Here the CDR3 reads CASSPGGGYEQYF. CDR3 coding DNA: TGCGCCAGCAGCCCTGGTGGGGGGTACGAGCAGTACTTC.

This clone was found once. This chain links TRBV19 with TRBJ2-3; 7 bases map to TRBD1. CDR3 length: 14 residues. CDR1 and CDR2 (germline): LNHDA, SQIVND (reference sequence). V shed 6 bases, J shed 3 bases, and the junction held 6 bases outside the gene matches. The CDR3 nucleotides read TGTGCCAGTAGACTTGACAGGGAAACAGATACGCAGTATTTT. Translation: CASRLDRETDTQYF.